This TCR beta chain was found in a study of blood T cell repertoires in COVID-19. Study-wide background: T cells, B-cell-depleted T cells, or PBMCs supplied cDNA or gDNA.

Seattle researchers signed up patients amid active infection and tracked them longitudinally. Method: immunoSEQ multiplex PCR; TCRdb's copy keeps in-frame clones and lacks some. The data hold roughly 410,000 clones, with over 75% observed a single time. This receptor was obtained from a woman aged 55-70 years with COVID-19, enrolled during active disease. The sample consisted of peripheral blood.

The chain's CDR3 is CASYSGMNTGELFF. The DNA of the CDR3 is TGTGCCAGTTACAGCGGAATGAACACCGGGGAGCTGTTTTTT. V gene TRBV10-3 combines with J gene TRBJ2-2; weak D call: TRBD2 (5 bases). Deletions cut 10 bases from V and 1 base from J, with 13 bases between. Germline CDR1 is ENHRY and CDR2 is SYGVKD. The length of the CDR3 is 14 residues.